The entry that follows covers one T cell receptor (beta chain) sequence. The data originate from a study of blood T cell repertoires in COVID-19. The protocol was immunoSEQ multiplex PCR, while the TCRdb copy is restricted to in-frame clones and leaves out a portion. This repertoire shows 25,000 to 35,000 clones, about four fifths found once; its top ten account for roughly 32%. The sequence derives from a man at least 80 years old with acute or convalescent COVID-19. Sequencing used peripheral blood.

Here the CDR3 reads CASSAGQGLNTEAFF. CDR3 coding DNA: TGTGCCAGCAGTGCAGGGCAGGGATTGAACACTGAAGCTTTCTTT. The rearrangement joins TRBV2 to TRBJ1-1, with D possibly TRBD1 on 5 matching bases. CDR3 length: 15 amino acids. The germline CDR1 and CDR2 sequences are SNHLY and FYNNEI. V was trimmed by 4 bases and J by 0 bases, leaving 12 bases between them.